This T cell receptor beta chain emerged from a study of T-cell memory formation after mild COVID-19 (TCRdb year 2021). About the investigation overall: TCR sequence clusters from the two donors were found to be largely donor specific. In two donors, T-cell clones that expanded and contracted after mild COVID-19 were tracked by sequencing TCRalpha and TCRbeta repertoires over time. Two young, previously healthy adult volunteers made up the cohort, one male and one female. Beyond this particular receptor, the publication reports: The study covered only two mild cases, and larger cohorts including severe cases with pre-infection samples were considered necessary. From day 15 to 85, contracting clones showed balanced CD4/CD8 phenotypes, whereas a second wave of clones that expanded from day 15 to 37 leaned towards CD4+. Whether the second-wave clones peaking on day 37 were SARS-CoV-2 specific was not confirmed. Contracting CD4+ clones were located mainly in the CM and EM memory subsets, whereas CD8+ clones were found to be enriched in EMRA. Some responding clones were detected in pre-infection memory, which suggested that pre-existing cross-reactive memory T cells had joined the SARS-CoV-2 response.

The V end gives up 5 bases and the J end 2 bases, leaving 5 bases in the junction not matched to a gene. The germline V gene encodes CDR1 SGHTA and CDR2 FQGNSA. There are 14 amino acids in the CDR3, from cysteine to phenylalanine inclusive. Kept here is only the CDR3 DNA, which spans 42 bases and is read in frame from base 1. Ficoll-Paque density gradient centrifugation was used to isolate PBMCs. Points on this clonotype: No cognate antigen has been identified for it. There are no base qualities to consult, and no much larger clone falls within one base.

Instrument used: Illumina NovaSeq 6000. TCRalpha and TCRbeta cDNA libraries were built by 5'RACE with constant-segment primers, adding sample barcodes and unique molecular identifiers. RNA was extracted from every sample with Trizol reagent. Libraries were amplified in two PCR steps, with a second sample barcode and Illumina TruSeq adapters added in the second step. Sequencing of libraries was performed on an Illumina NovaSeq with 2 x 150 bp paired-end reads. The study's processing was this. The reads were demultiplexed and collapsed into UMI-guided consensus sequences using migec v1.2.7. Using mixcr v2.1.11, UMI consensuses were aligned to TRA and TRB V and J templates and then assembled into clonotypes. A clonotype was counted as expanded or contracted only if both edgeR and NoisET called the change significant, with noise models trained on biological replicates. For edgeR calls, the cutoffs were a false discovery rate-adjusted p below 0.01 and a log2 fold-change threshold of 1. As an exploratory analysis of dynamics, max-normalized trajectories of the 1000 most abundant clonotypes were examined with PCA combined with hierarchical clustering. Separately sequenced CD4+ and CD8+ repertoires were used to assign the CD4 or CD8 phenotype of responding clones. TCRdb ran its own pipeline on the public reads, namely fastp trimming at Q25 and MiXCR clone calling, and kept in-frame beta chains. Rows with one shared CDR3 protein collapse into an entry with the most common genes and DNA. The V and J calls and clone size come from TCRdb's table, not from the authors' own analysis. This sample has 60,000 to 65,000 distinct CDR3 sequences in its table, and about 10% of those were observed once. The ten biggest clones cover 1% to 1.4% of the sample.

The V and J segments used are TRBV7-2 and TRBJ2-5, and 7 bases in between align with TRBD2. The clonotype was recovered from a man aged 18-30 years who had mild COVID-19 (a few samples of this study predate the infection). The sample titles of this study are shuffled in the database, so cell type and time point are left out; the donor was told from shared clones. Sequenced sample: PBMCs or a T cell subset sorted from them (not recorded which). The nucleotide sequence is given as TGTGCCAGCAGCGGGGGGAGGGTTCAAGAGACCCAGTACTTC. Its protein reads: CASSGGRVQETQYF.